Each of the 19 T cell receptor beta chains below was sequenced from the same sample in a study of tumor and adjacent non-tumor tissue in lung cancer. RNA was extracted from bulk tissue without any cell sorting. More than 3 cm separated this lung sample from the edge of the tumor. TCRbeta libraries were built with three rounds of nested PCR, modified from ARM-PCR. TCRdb used MiXCR to reprocess the multiplex PCR reads, holding one entry per CDR3 protein. The data show tens of thousands of distinct CDR3 sequences, 64% seen once. The sequencing input was distant non-tumor lung tissue. The origin of the receptors is a woman in her seventies with non-small cell lung cancer.

Remarks on this clonotype: Just one base apart from a much larger clone, this may be a read error. The V gene is TRBV29-1, the J gene TRBJ1-4; D is uncertain. Germline V CDR1 and CDR2: SQVTM, ANQGSEA. The CDR3 contains 13 residues. CDR3 residues: CSVVPSSNEKLVF. The CDR3 nucleotides are TGCAGCGTTGTACCCTCTTCTAATGAAAAACTGGTTTTT.

Many counts were recorded for this clonotype. V and J are TRBV5-6 and TRBJ2-7; D may be TRBD1 or TRBD2 (5 bases each). The CDR3 runs to 12 residues. Trimming shortened V by 6 bases and J by 3 bases, and 10 bases separated the two germline ends. Germline CDR1 and CDR2: SGHDT and YYEEEE. The CDR3, as DNA: TGTGCCAGCACCAGGGACCACTACGAGCAGTACTTC. It specifies CASTRDHYEQYF.

The rearrangement joins TRBV6-6 to TRBJ2-3, with D unclear. CDR1 is MNHNY, CDR2 SVGAGI, per germline (reference sequence). V lost 9 bases and J lost 0, with 16 bases in between. This CDR3 is built from 15 residues. The CDR3 reads CARGKKQASTDTQYF. The CDR3 nucleotides are TGTGCCAGGGGAAAAAAGCAGGCTAGCACAGATACGCAGTATTTT.

This clonotype was observed a few times. This clone may be a read error of a much larger clone one base away. The V call is TRBV5-4, the J call TRBJ1-4; perhaps TRBD1 as D (6 bases). This CDR3 is built from 15 residues. Germline CDR1 and CDR2: SGHNT and YYREEE (reference sequence). CDR3 nucleotide sequence: TGTGCCAGCAGCTTGGGGCCAGGGGATAATGAAAGACTGTTTTTT. Amino acids: CASSLGPGDNERLFF.

Concerning this clonotype: The junction differs from germline at one of its ends, possibly a read error. CDR3 sequence: CSVGRGRTNEELFF. The DNA of the CDR3 is TGCAGCGTCGGACGGGGGCGGACTAATGAAGAACTGTTTTTT. The J gene is TRBJ1-4, the V gene TRBV29-1, with TRBD1 as a possible D gene (6 bases). Germline CDR1 and CDR2: SQVTM and ANQGSEA. This CDR3 has 14 amino acids.

This clonotype was found many times. The J gene is TRBJ1-5, the V gene TRBV6-5; D gene uncertain. This CDR3 comprises 15 residues. Germline CDR1 MNHEY, CDR2 SVGAGI. Trimming removed 0 bases from V and 2 bases from J, with 8 bases in between. Here the CDR3 DNA reads TGTGCCAGCAGTTACTCGACGCAGGGCAATCAGCCCCAGCATTTT. Amino acids: CASSYSTQGNQPQHF.

A note on this clonotype: One end of the junction fails to match germline, which may point to a read error. The chain carries TRBV12-3 or TRBV12-4 and TRBJ2-3; a weak D match, TRBD1 (5 bases). The CDR3 has 13 residues. This CDR3 reads CASRASGIDTRYF. The CDR3 nucleotides read TGTGCCAGCAGAGCCTCAGGGATAGATACGCGGTATTTT.

Regarding this clonotype: One end of the junction fails to match germline, which may point to a read error. V gene TRBV12-3 or TRBV12-4 combines with J gene TRBJ2-4; D might be TRBD2 (6 bases). The CDR3 runs to 15 residues. The CDR3 DNA reads as TGTGCCAGCTGTTTAGTCGTCGGGGGTGGAAATATTCAGTACTTC. Residues: CASCLVVGGGNIQYF.

About this clonotype itself: A single base separates this from a much larger clone, so it may be a read error. This chain links TRBV11-2 with TRBJ2-1, with D possibly TRBD2 on 5 matching bases. The CDR3 loop spans 14 amino acids. The V gene's germline CDR1 is SGHAT and CDR2 FQNNGV. The V gene lost 0 bases and the J gene lost 10 bases, with 13 bases spanning the gap. The CDR3 loop reads CASSLDLVREEQFF. The CDR3, as DNA: TGTGCCAGCAGCTTAGATCTAGTGAGGGAGGAGCAGTTCTTC.

The table lists this clonotype with many counts. The chain couples TRBV7-9 to TRBJ1-6; D unclear. Germline assignment: CDR1 SEHNR and CDR2 FQNEAQ (reference sequence). This CDR3 comprises 13 residues. The V and J ends lost 3 bases and 5 bases respectively, with 5 bases between them. The CDR3 coding sequence is TGTGCCAGCAGCTTTGTAGATAATTCACCCCTCCACTTT. Translation gives CASSFVDNSPLHF.

CDR3 coding DNA: TGTGCCAGCATTGTAGCCAGTACATGGGCGTATCAGCCCCAGCATTTT. Translated, it gives CASIVASTWAYQPQHF. The rearrangement joins TRBV6-1 to TRBJ1-5; no reliable D call. CDR3 size: 16 residues. Between the trimmed V and J ends, which lost 7 bases and 5 bases, there was a span of 21 bases. Germline V gene lookup returns CDR1 MNHNS and CDR2 SASEGT.

About this clonotype: The germline gene is not matched at one end of the junction; a read error may be the cause. The rearrangement uses TRBV10-2 and TRBJ2-1; D remains unclear. Germline V lookup: CDR1 WSHSY, CDR2 SAAADI. The CDR3 loop spans 17 amino acids. This CDR3 is CASRPPLAGDSYNELFF. DNA of the CDR3: TGCGCCAGCAGACCCCCCTTAGCAGGAGACTCCTACAATGAGCTGTTCTTC.

The V call is TRBV7-9, the J call TRBJ1-2; a possible D gene is TRBD1 (5 bases). Trimming took off 4 bases at V and 0 bases at J, with 21 bases between the two ends. The CDR3 contains 18 residues. CDR1 SEHNR and CDR2 FQNEAQ come from the germline V gene (reference sequence). Written as DNA, the CDR3 is TGTGCCAGCAGCTCCCATAGGACAACTGTCGAAGCTAACTATGGCTACACCTTC. Its translation is CASSSHRTTVEANYGYTF.

This clonotype showed up many times. V is TRBV20-1 and J is TRBJ1-1, with D perhaps matching TRBD1 (6 bases). This CDR3 region has 16 residues. Germline V gives CDR1 DFQATT, CDR2 SNEGSKA (reference sequence). V lost 0 bases and J lost 0, with 14 bases in between. The CDR3 nucleotides read TGCAGTGCTAGAGATCCTAAGACAGGAATGAACACTGAAGCTTTCTTT. It is translated as CSARDPKTGMNTEAFF.

This chain links TRBV7-9 with TRBJ2-1; TRBD1 or TRBD2 may be the D gene (5 bases each). The CDR3 is 13 residues long. Germline V lookup: CDR1 SEHNR, CDR2 FQNEAQ (reference sequence). Trimming removed 7 bases from V and 8 bases from J, with 15 bases in between. The CDR3 DNA follows: TGTGCCAGCACCGGGACGGGTTACGATGAGCAGTTCTTC. Translation gives CASTGTGYDEQFF.

This clonotype was seen a handful of times. A much larger clone sits a single nucleotide away, making a read error possible. This chain links TRBV20-1 with TRBJ1-2, with D perhaps matching TRBD1 (5 bases). The germline V gene encodes CDR1 DFQATT and CDR2 SNEGSKA (reference sequence). The CDR3 loop spans 18 amino acids. Trimming took 0 bases from V and 1 from J, leaving 21 bases between them. The CDR3 loop is CSARDLGRAAGSNYGYTF. CDR3 sequence (DNA): TGCAGTGCTAGAGACCTGGGACGGGCGGCCGGGAGTAACTATGGCTACACCTTC.

This clonotype showed up just once. A read error is likely, as this CDR3 ends without the conserved phenylalanine or tryptophan. No DNA is shown, since the ends of the CDR3 on it are uncertain; the CDR3 is the one TCRdb lists. The rearrangement uses TRBV28 and TRBJ2-7; the tabulated D call, TRBD2, remains unverified against the DNA. The CDR3 is 19 amino acids long, termini counted. The germline gives CDR1 MDHEN, CDR2 SYDVKM. CDR3: CASSLSTGISGAGTYEQYL.

In the case of this clonotype: This may come from a read error, since a much larger clone is one base off. V is TRBV20-1 and J is TRBJ2-7; no definite D call. Between the trimmed V and J ends, which lost 0 bases and 10 bases, there was a span of 10 bases. The CDR3 extends over 11 amino acids. Germline V gene sequence: CDR1 DFQATT, CDR2 SNEGSKA (reference sequence). The CDR3 coding sequence is TGCAGTGCTAGAGAGGCGGAAGATCAGTACTTC. This translates into CSAREAEDQYF.

The V and J genes are TRBV6-5 and TRBJ2-7; 9 bases are shared with TRBD1. The CDR3 runs to 14 residues. With 4 bases clipped from V and 7 bases from J, the junction kept 8 bases outside the gene matches. CDR1 is MNHEY and CDR2 is SVGAGI in the germline V gene. CDR3 amino acids: CASSSGTGCYEQYF. CDR3 sequence (DNA): TGTGCCAGCAGTTCCGGGACAGGGTGCTATGAGCAGTACTTC.